This T cell receptor (beta chain) originates from a study of cytomegalovirus exposure and HLA in healthy donors. Across the study: Approximately 200 million T cells yielded some 120 million unique TCR beta sequences in earlier analysis. General study points: In a later analysis, donors in an Asian-associated ancestry cluster reportedly had fewer N-insertions in productive TCRs than the cohort mean. Many donors shared some public TCRs, even though most TCR sequences were rare. Specific recognition of CMV antigens was confirmed in vitro for a few chains (all CMV-associated).

This PCR relied on a set of 60 Vbeta primers and 13 Jbeta primers. Some clones are missing from TCRdb's copy, which holds only in-frame ones; the method was immunoSEQ multiplex PCR. The sample lists tens of thousands of clones; 65% were seen once. A remark on this clone: Its target is unknown.

This CDR3 has 14 residues. CDR1 is MNHNY, CDR2 SVGAGI, per germline (reference sequence). The V gene end was trimmed by 7 bases and the J gene end by 0 bases; junction bases not matched to a gene: 5. Source material: PBMCs. The rearrangement links TRBV6-6 to TRBJ1-2; TRBD1 matches at 7 bases. The source is a woman between 45 and 60 years old in good health and CMV-seropositive. CDR3: CASTGQQANYGYTF. For the CDR3, the DNA is TGTGCCAGCACGGGACAGCAAGCTAACTATGGCTACACCTTC.